This record concerns one TCR beta chain sequence. The CDR3 has 16 residues. Looked up from germline, CDR1 is LNHDA and CDR2 is SQIVND (reference sequence). V trimming: 5 bases; J trimming: 5 bases; junction bases outside the gene matches: 13. Memory CD4+ cells were the fraction left after CD45RA+ naive selection. This entry is derived from a study of shared clonotypes between healthy human individuals. Data came from immunoSEQ multiplex PCR; TCRdb stores just in-frame clones and leaves some out. The table shows 1 million to 1.2 million clones, with 60% to 85% occurring only once. The clonotype was recovered from a man in his late teens or twenties in good health. Some clones in this sample may be carry-over from other donors' samples. Sequenced sample: memory CD4+ T cells from PBMCs. Subset here: CD45RA-negative fraction. The chain couples TRBV19 to TRBJ2-5, with 8 bases that match TRBD1. Here the CDR3 DNA reads TGTGCCAGTAGTCTAATACCTGGGACAGGACGGGAGACCCAGTACTTC. It encodes CASSLIPGTGRETQYF.